Below, one T cell receptor (beta chain) is given with its context. The data belong to a study of T cell changes during pregnancy in multiple sclerosis. Germline V gives CDR1 SGHTA, CDR2 FQGTGA. The CDR3 runs 15 residues. J gave up 6 bases and V 5 bases, and 8 bases lay outside the gene matches. The table came from immunoSEQ multiplex PCR; TCRdb's copy has only in-frame clones and leaves some out. The sample has about 100,000 clones; 92% are singletons. The sequence came from a female donor with multiple sclerosis, enrolled in a pregnancy study. The specimen was peripheral blood, collected after pregnancy. V gene TRBV7-3 combines with J gene TRBJ1-2; 11 bases fit TRBD1. CDR3 sequence: CASSPGQGAWNGYTF. The CDR3 region has the DNA TGTGCCAGCAGCCCCGGACAGGGGGCCTGGAATGGCTACACCTTC. Looking up the rest from reference TRBV7-3 and TRBJ1-2 gives the full variable domain: GAGVSQTPSNKVTEKGKYVELRCDPISGHTALYWYRQSLGQGPEFLIYFQGTGAADDSGLPNDRFFAVRPEGSVSTLKIQRTERGDSAVYLCASSPGQGAWNGYTFGSGTRLTVV.